The rows below give T cell receptor beta chains drawn from one sample of a study of early T cells in non-severe SARS-CoV-2 infection. TCRdb reanalysed the 5' RACE reads using MiXCR and keeps one entry per CDR3 protein. Among approximately 58,000 distinct CDR3 sequences, roughly 6.8% were seen once, and the ten largest hold 3.9%. Sequenced: whole blood. The receptors originated from an adult who was a healthcare worker with PCR-confirmed SARS-CoV-2 infection or an uninfected control (not recorded which). Each CDR3 is given with its conserved first and last residue. A D gene is named only where the DNA matches it firmly. Size values are once, few and many counts, or a class for expanded clones, and some rows have none.

v_call	d_call	clone_size	j_call	cdr3_nt	cdr3_aa
TRBV2	-	many	TRBJ2-5	TGTGCCAGCAGGAAAGGACTATCGGCCAGGGAGACCCAGTACTTC	CASRKGLSARETQYF
TRBV4-2	TRBD2	few	TRBJ2-1	TGTGCCAGCAGCCACGTAGCGGGGGGTAACAATGAGCAGTTCTTC	CASSHVAGGNNEQFF
TRBV21-1	-	few	TRBJ1-6	TGTGCCAGCAGCAAAGGGAGGAGCGGGCCCCAAAGATATAATTCACCCCTCCACTTT	CASSKGRSGPQRYNSPLHF
TRBV2	TRBD1	many	TRBJ1-6	TGTGCCAGCACTGAACAGGGGGCAAATAATTCACCCCTCCACTTT	CASTEQGANNSPLHF
TRBV5-4	TRBD2	-	TRBJ2-3	TGTGCCAGCAGCTTCCGGGGGGGTCACACAGATACGCAGTATTTT	CASSFRGGHTDTQYF
TRBV20-1	TRBD2	many	TRBJ2-3	TGCAGTGCTGCCACAGTTACTAGCGGGGACACTAGCACAGATACGCAGTATTTT	CSAATVTSGDTSTDTQYF
TRBV27	-	many	TRBJ2-7	TGTGCCAGCAGTTTAGGATGGCCGGATAACTACGAGCAGTACTTC	CASSLGWPDNYEQYF
TRBV3-1	-	few	TRBJ2-6	TGTGCCAGCAGCCAAGGGGTCTCTGGGGCCAACGTCCTGACTTTC	CASSQGVSGANVLTF
TRBV3-1	-	many	TRBJ2-3	TGTGCCAGCAGTCGGGTGTCAGATACGCAGTATTTT	CASSRVSDTQYF
TRBV5-1	-	-	TRBJ2-5	TGCGCCAGCAGCTCCGGTCCCATAGAGACCCAGTACTTC	CASSSGPIETQYF
TRBV18	TRBD1	few	TRBJ2-7	TGTGCCAGCTCACAGAACCGGGACAGGGAAATCTACGAGCAGTACTTC	CASSQNRDREIYEQYF
TRBV6-1	TRBD1	-	TRBJ2-7	TGTGCCAGCAGGCCCCCCGGGACAGGCTACTACGAGCAGTACTTC	CASRPPGTGYYEQYF
TRBV4-3	-	many	TRBJ2-2	TGCGCCAGCAGCCAAGATGGAGGACAGAACACCGGGGAGCTGTTTTTT	CASSQDGGQNTGELFF
TRBV10-3	-	many	TRBJ2-5	TGTGCCATCATTGAGAGAACGGAGACCCAGTACTTC	CAIIERTETQYF
TRBV6-2/TRBV6-3	TRBD1	few	TRBJ1-6	TGTGCCAGCAGTTACCCTCGGACAGGGGAATATAATTCACCCCTCCACTTT	CASSYPRTGEYNSPLHF
TRBV18	TRBD1	many	TRBJ1-6	TGTGCCAGCTCTGTCTCGGGACAGGGTAATTCACCCCTCCACTTT	CASSVSGQGNSPLHF
TRBV6-6	-	many	TRBJ2-2	TGTGCCAGCAGCCCCAGGGAGCGGGTCGGGGAGCTGTTTTTT	CASSPRERVGELFF
TRBV7-9	-	-	TRBJ2-3	TGTGCCAGCAGCTTCCTAACGGGGGACTTGAGACGCTTTGGTACGCAGTATTTT	CASSFLTGDLRRFGTQYF
TRBV27	-	-	TRBJ2-7	TGTGCCAACAGTAACACAGGGTACTACGAGCAGTACTTC	CANSNTGYYEQYF
TRBV10-1	-	-	TRBJ2-1	TGCGCCAGCAGTGGACCAGGGTACGATGAGCAGTTCTTC	CASSGPGYDEQFF
TRBV7-9	-	many	TRBJ1-2	TGTGCCAGCCTCCCCTTACAAACTCAGGGTTTGCGACATGGCTACACCTTC	CASLPLQTQGLRHGYTF
TRBV20-1	-	many	TRBJ2-3	TGCAGTGCTACTGGACCAAGGGTGTCCACAGATACGCAGTATTTT	CSATGPRVSTDTQYF
TRBV20-1	-	many	TRBJ2-1	TGCAGTGCTACTGGACCCATACGTTACAATGAGCAGTTCTTC	CSATGPIRYNEQFF
TRBV20-1	-	many	TRBJ2-3	TGCAGTGCTAGATCAAAAAGGGCCCTCCTAGAGGGCACAGATACGCAGTATTTT	CSARSKRALLEGTDTQYF
TRBV7-2	-	-	TRBJ2-4	TGTGCCAGCAGCTTAGCCCTCATTCAGTACTTC	CASSLALIQYF
TRBV12-3/TRBV12-4	-	few	TRBJ2-6	TGTGCCAGCAGTAAAGCCTCTGGGGCCAACGTCCTGACTTTC	CASSKASGANVLTF
TRBV7-2	-	many	TRBJ1-1	TGTGCCAGCAGACCCTCCGGTCCGGAGGACACTGAAGCTTTCTTT	CASRPSGPEDTEAFF
TRBV11-2	TRBD2	-	TRBJ2-5	TGTGCCAGCAGCCTTAGCGGGGGCCCACAGGAGACCCAGTACTTC	CASSLSGGPQETQYF
TRBV7-9	TRBD1	many	TRBJ1-1	TGTGCCAGCAGCCCACAGGGGGAGAACACTGAAGCTTTCTTT	CASSPQGENTEAFF
TRBV29-1	-	-	TRBJ2-2	TGCAGCGTCGGATACACCGGGGAGCTGTTTTTT	CSVGYTGELFF
TRBV7-8	-	-	TRBJ2-3	TGTGCCAGCAGCCCCCGTGGTTTCTTTTTTGATACGCAGTATTTT	CASSPRGFFFDTQYF
TRBV7-2	-	few	TRBJ2-4	TGTGCCAGCAGCTTAGAGCCGGGGGCCATTCAGTACTTC	CASSLEPGAIQYF
TRBV20-1	TRBD1	-	TRBJ1-6	TGCAGTGCTAAACCTCCCCGGCAGGGGGCGAATAATTCACCCCTCCACTTT	CSAKPPRQGANNSPLHF
TRBV7-2	-	few	TRBJ2-5	TGTGCCAGCAGTTTTAGTAGGCGCCTAGAAGAGACCCAGTACTTC	CASSFSRRLEETQYF
TRBV29-1	TRBD1	-	TRBJ2-1	TGCAGCTGGGACAGGGGCCATGAGCAGTTCTTC	CSWDRGHEQFF
TRBV4-3	TRBD2	few	TRBJ2-7	TGCGCCAGCAGCCAAATATACGGGGGGGCGTACGAGCAGTACTTC	CASSQIYGGAYEQYF
TRBV6-2/TRBV6-3	-	few	TRBJ1-1	TGTGCCAGCTGTCCGGGGGGTACAAGGAACACTGAAGCTTTCTTT	CASCPGGTRNTEAFF
TRBV7-6	-	many	TRBJ1-1	TGTGCCAGCAGCTTAACGGCCAGGGTGAACACTGAAGCTTTCTTT	CASSLTARVNTEAFF
TRBV30	-	few	TRBJ2-2	TGTGCCTGGACCCGGGGCAGCCCCCTTATCAACACCGGGGAGCTGTTTTTT	CAWTRGSPLINTGELFF